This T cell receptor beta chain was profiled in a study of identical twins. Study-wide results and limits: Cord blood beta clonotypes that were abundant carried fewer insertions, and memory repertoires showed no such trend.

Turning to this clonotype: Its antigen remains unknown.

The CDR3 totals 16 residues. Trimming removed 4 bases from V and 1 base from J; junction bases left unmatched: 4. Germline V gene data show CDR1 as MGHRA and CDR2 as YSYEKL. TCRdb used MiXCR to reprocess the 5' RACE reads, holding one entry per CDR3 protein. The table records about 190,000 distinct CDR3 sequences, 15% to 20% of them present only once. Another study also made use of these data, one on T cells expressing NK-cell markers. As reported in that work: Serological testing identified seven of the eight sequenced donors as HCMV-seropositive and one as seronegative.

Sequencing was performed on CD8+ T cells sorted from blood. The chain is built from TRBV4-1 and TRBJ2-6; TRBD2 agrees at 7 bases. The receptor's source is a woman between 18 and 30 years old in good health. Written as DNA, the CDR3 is TGCGCCAGCAGCCCTGGGGGGGGTTCTGGGGCCAACGTCCTGACTTTC. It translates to CASSPGGGSGANVLTF.